What follows is one T cell receptor beta chain and its context. Its target is not known. Primers used in a second PCR of roughly 6 to 11 cycles were a sample-barcoded 5' primer and a J-beta primer mix. MiXCR, run by TCRdb on the 5' RACE reads, gives a single entry per CDR3 protein. Of 600,000 to 1,000,000 distinct CDR3 sequences in the sample, nearly 60% were seen once. The authors extracted at least 6 micrograms of total RNA per sample. This entry is derived from a study of blood T cells in healthy people across ages. Findings of the study overall: Among T cells, TCR beta diversity per million cells dropped roughly linearly as age rose.

The germline gives CDR1 LGHDT, CDR2 YNNKEL (reference sequence). Trimming shortened V by 3 bases and J by 4 bases, and 15 bases separated the two germline ends. The CDR3 extends over 15 amino acids. The chain is built from TRBV3-1 and TRBJ2-5; possibly TRBD1 for D (6 bases). Sequenced input: blood. This clonotype originated in a man aged 30 to 45 in good health. CDR3 DNA sequence: TGTGCCAGCAGCCAGCTTTCAGGGGTCGGAGAGACCCAGTACTTC. The encoded protein is CASSQLSGVGETQYF.